This TCR beta chain emerged from a study of technical replicates of blood from several donors. Sequencing used immunoSEQ multiplex PCR; TCRdb keeps in-frame clones, though not all of them. The profile shows about 75,000 clones, around 97% of them singletons. The V and J ends lost 6 bases and 6 bases respectively, with 9 bases between them. The germline V gene encodes CDR1 SQVTM and CDR2 ANQGSEA. The CDR3 has 10 residues. What was sequenced was T cells isolated from PBMCs. V gene TRBV29-1 combines with J gene TRBJ2-7; D call uncertain. The TCR sequence derives from a human donor in good health. The CDR3 here is CSVEAGEQYF. The CDR3 nucleotides are TGCAGCGTAGAGGCTGGCGAGCAGTACTTC.